This TCR beta chain was captured in a study of identical twins. Regarding the study as a whole: Beta clonotypes that were abundant in cord blood contained fewer insertions, a pattern absent from memory repertoires.

Germline CDR1 SGDLS, CDR2 YYNGEE. The V and J ends lost 0 bases and 4 bases respectively, with 12 bases between them. The CDR3 totals 15 residues. Comment on this clonotype: Its matching antigen is unknown.

TCRdb analysed the 5' RACE reads with MiXCR anew, one entry per CDR3 protein. The sample has over 600,000 distinct CDR3 sequences, around 20% seen once; the top ten hold roughly 4.3%. The same data also contributed to another study, on T cells expressing NK-cell markers.

The chain couples TRBV9 to TRBJ2-3; TRBD2 is a possible D gene (5 bases). This TCR was sampled from a woman under 30 in good health. Sequenced sample: PBMCs. CDR3 nucleotides: TGTGCCAGCAGCGTAGCAGGACTTCTTTCAGATACGCAGTATTTT. Its protein product is CASSVAGLLSDTQYF.